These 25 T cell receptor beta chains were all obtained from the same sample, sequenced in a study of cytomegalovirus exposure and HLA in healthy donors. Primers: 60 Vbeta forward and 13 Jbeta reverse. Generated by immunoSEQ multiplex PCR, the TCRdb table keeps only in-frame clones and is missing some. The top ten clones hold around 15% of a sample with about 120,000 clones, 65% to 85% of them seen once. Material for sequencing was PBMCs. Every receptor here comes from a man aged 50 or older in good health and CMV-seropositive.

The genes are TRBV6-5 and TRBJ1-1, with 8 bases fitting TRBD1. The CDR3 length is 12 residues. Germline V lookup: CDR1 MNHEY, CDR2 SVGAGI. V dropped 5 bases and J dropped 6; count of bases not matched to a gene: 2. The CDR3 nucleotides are TGTGCCAGCAGTACAGGGGGTCCTGAAGCTTTCTTT. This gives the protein CASSTGGPEAFF.

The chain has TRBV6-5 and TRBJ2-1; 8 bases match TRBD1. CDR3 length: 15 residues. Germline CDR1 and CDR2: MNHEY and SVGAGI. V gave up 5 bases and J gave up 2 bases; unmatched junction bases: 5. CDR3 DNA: TGTGCCAGCAGTAGACAGGGGACCGCCTACAATGAGCAGTTCTTC. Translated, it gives CASSRQGTAYNEQFF.

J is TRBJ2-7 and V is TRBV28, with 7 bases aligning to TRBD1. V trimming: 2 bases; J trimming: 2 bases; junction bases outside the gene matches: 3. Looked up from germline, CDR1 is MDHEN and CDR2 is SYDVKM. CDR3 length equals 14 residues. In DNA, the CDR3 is TGTGCCAGCAGTTTAGGGACAGTGCCCTACGAGCAGTACTTC. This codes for CASSLGTVPYEQYF.

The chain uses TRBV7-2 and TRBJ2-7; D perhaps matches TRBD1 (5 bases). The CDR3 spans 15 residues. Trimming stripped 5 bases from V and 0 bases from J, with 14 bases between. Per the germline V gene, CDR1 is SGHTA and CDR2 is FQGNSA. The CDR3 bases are TGTGCCAGCAGCCCACTGGGGCCAGCCTCCTACGAGCAGTACTTC. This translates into CASSPLGPASYEQYF.

The CDR3 nucleotides read TGTGCCAGTAAACCCAGACAGGGTCTAAACTATGGCTACACCTTC. It translates to CASKPRQGLNYGYTF. The rearrangement joins TRBV19 to TRBJ1-2, with 7 positions matching TRBD1. The J segment lost 2 bases and the V segment lost 7 bases, leaving 10 bases of the junction unmatched. The CDR3 contains 15 residues. The germline gives CDR1 LNHDA, CDR2 SQIVND (reference sequence).

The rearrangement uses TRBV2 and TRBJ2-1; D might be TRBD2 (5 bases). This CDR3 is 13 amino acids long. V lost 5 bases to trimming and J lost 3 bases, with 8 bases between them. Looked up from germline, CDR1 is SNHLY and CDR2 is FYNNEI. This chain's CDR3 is CASSSGFYNEQFF. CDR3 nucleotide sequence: TGTGCCAGCAGTAGCGGTTTCTACAATGAGCAGTTCTTC.

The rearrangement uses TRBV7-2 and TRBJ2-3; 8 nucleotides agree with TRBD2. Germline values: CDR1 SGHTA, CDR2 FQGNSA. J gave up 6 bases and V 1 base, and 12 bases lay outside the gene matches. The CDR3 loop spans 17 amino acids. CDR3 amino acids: CASSLDLAAGARDTQYF. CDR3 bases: TGTGCCAGCAGCTTAGATCTAGCAGCGGGAGCGCGGGATACGCAGTATTTT.

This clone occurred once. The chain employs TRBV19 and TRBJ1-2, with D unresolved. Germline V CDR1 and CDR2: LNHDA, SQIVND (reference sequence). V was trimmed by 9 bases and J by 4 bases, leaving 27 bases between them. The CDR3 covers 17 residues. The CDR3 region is CASASIAGSSGAYGYTF. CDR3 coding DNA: TGTGCCAGCGCGTCGATAGCGGGATCCTCGGGAGCCTATGGCTACACCTTC. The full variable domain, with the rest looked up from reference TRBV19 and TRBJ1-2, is DGGITQSPKYLFRKEGQNVTLSCEQNLNHDAMYWYRQDPGQGLRLIYYSQIVNDFQKGDIAEGYSVSREKKESFPLTVTSAQKNPTAFYLCASASIAGSSGAYGYTFGSGTRLTVV.

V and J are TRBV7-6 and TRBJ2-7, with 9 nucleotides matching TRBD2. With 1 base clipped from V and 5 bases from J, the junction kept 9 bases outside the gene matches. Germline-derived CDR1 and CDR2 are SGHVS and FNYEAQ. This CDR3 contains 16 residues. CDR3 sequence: CASSLGGLAGVNEQYF. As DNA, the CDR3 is TGTGCCAGCAGCTTAGGGGGGTTAGCGGGAGTCAACGAGCAGTACTTC.

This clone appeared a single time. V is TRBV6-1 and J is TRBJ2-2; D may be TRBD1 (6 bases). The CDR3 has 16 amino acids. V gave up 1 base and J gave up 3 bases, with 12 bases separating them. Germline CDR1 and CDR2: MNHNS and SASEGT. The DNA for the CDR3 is TGTGCCAGCAGTGAAGGTCTGGGGGCTTACACCGGGGAGCTGTTTTTT. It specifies CASSEGLGAYTGELFF.

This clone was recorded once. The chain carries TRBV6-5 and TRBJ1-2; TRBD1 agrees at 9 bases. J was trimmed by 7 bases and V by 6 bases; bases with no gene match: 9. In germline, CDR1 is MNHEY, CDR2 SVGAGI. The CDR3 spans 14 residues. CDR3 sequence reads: CASSPGQGFAGYTF. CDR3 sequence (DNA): TGTGCCAGCAGCCCGGGACAGGGATTCGCTGGCTACACCTTC.

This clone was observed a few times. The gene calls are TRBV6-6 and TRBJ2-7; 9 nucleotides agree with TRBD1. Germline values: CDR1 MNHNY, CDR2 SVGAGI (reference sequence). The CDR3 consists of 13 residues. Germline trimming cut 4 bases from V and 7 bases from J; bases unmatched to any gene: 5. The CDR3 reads CASSSTGGREQYF. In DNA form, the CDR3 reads TGTGCCAGCAGTTCGACAGGGGGAAGGGAGCAGTACTTC.

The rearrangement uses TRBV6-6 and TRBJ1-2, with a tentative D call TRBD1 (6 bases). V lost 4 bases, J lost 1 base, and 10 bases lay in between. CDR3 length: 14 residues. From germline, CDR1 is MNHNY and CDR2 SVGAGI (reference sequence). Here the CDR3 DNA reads TGTGCCAGCAGTTTGGGGGCCAGTAACTATGGCTACACCTTC. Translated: CASSLGASNYGYTF.

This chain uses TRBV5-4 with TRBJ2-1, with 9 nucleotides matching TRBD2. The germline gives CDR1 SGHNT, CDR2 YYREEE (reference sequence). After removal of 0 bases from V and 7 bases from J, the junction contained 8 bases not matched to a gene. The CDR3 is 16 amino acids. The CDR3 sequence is CASSLGNSGSQNEQFF. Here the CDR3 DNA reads TGTGCCAGCAGCTTGGGGAATAGCGGGAGTCAGAATGAGCAGTTCTTC.

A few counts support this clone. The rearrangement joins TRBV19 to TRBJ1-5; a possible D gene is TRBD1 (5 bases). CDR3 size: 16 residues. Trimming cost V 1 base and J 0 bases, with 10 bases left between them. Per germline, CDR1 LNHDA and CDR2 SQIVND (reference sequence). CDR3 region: CASSIAGRDSNQPQHF. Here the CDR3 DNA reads TGTGCCAGTAGTATAGCTGGCAGGGATAGCAATCAGCCCCAGCATTTT.

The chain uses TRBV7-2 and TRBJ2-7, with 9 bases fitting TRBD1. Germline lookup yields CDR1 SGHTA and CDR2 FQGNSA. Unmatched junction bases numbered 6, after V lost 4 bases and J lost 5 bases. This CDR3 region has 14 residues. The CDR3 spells CASSSGTGKDEQYF. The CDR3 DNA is TGTGCCAGCAGCTCGGGGACAGGGAAGGACGAGCAGTACTTC.

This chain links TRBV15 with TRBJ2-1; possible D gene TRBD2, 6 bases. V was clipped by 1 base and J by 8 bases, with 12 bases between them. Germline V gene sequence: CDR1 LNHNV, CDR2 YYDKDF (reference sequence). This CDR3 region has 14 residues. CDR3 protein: CATSRVGGNHEQFF. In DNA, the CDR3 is TGTGCCACCAGCAGAGTCGGAGGGAACCATGAGCAGTTCTTC.

The CDR3 spells CASAGTGATNEKLFF. The CDR3 nucleotides are TGTGCCAGCGCGGGGACAGGGGCAACTAATGAAAAACTGTTTTTT. This chain connects TRBV2 to TRBJ1-4; 10 bases fit TRBD1. J gave up 0 bases and V 8 bases, and 3 bases lay outside the gene matches. CDR1 and CDR2 (germline): SNHLY, FYNNEI. The CDR3 contains 15 residues.

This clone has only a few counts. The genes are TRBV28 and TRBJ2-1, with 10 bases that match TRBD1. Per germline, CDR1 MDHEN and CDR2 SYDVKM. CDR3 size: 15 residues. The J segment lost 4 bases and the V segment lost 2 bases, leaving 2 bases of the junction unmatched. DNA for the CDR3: TGTGCCAGCAGTTTAGAGGGACAGGGGTACAATGAGCAGTTCTTC. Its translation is CASSLEGQGYNEQFF.

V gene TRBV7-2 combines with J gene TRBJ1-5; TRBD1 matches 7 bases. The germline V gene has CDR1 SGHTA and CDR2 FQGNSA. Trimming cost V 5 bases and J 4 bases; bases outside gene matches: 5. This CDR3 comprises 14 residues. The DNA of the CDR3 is TGTGCCAGCAGCGTAGGGGACAGTAATCAGCCCCAGCATTTT. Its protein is CASSVGDSNQPQHF.

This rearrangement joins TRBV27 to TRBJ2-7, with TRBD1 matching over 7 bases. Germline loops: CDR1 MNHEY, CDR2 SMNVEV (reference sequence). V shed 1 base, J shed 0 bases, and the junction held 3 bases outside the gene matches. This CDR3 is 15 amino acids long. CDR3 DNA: TGTGCCAGCAGTTTATACTGGGACAGCTCCTACGAGCAGTACTTC. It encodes CASSLYWDSSYEQYF.

CDR3 region: CASSYTGGNQPQHF. Written as DNA, the CDR3 is TGTGCCAGCAGCTATACAGGGGGGAATCAGCCCCAGCATTTT. This rearrangement joins TRBV7-2 to TRBJ1-5, with 8 bases aligning to TRBD1. J gave up 4 bases and V 4 bases, and 3 bases lay outside the gene matches. Germline values: CDR1 SGHTA, CDR2 FQGNSA. The CDR3 covers 14 residues.

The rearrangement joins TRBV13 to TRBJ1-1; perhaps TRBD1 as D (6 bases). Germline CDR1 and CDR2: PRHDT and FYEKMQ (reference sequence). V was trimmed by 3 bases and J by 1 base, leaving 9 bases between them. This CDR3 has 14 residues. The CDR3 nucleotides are TGTGCCAGCAGCTTTCGGGGGGCGAACACTGAAGCTTTCTTT. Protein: CASSFRGANTEAFF.

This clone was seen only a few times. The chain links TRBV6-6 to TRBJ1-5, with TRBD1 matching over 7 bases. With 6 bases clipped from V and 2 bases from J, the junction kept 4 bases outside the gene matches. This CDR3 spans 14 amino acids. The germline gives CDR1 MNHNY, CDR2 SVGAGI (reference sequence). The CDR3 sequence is CASRTGEGNQPQHF. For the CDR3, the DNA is TGTGCCAGCAGAACAGGGGAAGGCAATCAGCCCCAGCATTTT.

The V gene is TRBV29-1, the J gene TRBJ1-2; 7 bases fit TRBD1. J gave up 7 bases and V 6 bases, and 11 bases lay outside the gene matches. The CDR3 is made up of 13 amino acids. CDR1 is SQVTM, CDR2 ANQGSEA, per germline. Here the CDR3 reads CSVATTGDSGYTF. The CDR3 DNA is TGCAGCGTGGCCACCACAGGGGATTCTGGCTACACCTTC.